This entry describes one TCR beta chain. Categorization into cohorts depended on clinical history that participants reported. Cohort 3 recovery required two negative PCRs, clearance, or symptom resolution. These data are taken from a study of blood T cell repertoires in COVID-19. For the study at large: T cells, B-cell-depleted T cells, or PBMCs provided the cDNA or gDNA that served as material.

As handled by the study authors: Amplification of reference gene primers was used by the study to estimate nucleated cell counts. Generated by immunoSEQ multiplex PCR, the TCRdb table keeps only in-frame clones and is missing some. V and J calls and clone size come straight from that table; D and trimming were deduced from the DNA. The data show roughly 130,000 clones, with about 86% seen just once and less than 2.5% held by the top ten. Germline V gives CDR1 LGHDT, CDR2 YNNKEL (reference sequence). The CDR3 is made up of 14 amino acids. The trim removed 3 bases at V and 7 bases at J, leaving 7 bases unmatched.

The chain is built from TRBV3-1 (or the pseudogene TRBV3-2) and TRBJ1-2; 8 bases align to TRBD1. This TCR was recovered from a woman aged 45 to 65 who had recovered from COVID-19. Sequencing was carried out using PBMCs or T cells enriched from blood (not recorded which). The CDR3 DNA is TGTGCCAGCAGCCAGGGATTCACAGGGGGTGGCTACACCTTC. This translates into CASSQGFTGGGYTF.